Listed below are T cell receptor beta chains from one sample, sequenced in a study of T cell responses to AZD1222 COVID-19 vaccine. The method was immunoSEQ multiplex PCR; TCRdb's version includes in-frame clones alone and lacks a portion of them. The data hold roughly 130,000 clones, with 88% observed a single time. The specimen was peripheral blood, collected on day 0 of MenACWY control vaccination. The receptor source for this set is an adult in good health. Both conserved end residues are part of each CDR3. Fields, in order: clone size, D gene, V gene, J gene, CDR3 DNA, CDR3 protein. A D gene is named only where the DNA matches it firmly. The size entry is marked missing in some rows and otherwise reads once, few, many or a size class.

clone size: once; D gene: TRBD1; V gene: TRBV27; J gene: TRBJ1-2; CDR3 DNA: TGTGCCAGCAGTTTATCGGAGGGGGCGGATGGCTACACCTTC; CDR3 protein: CASSLSEGADGYTF
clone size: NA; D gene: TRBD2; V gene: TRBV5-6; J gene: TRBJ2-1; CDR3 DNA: TGTGCCAGCAGCTTGAGGCGGCTAGCGGGTTTCAATGAGCAGTTCTTC; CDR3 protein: CASSLRRLAGFNEQFF
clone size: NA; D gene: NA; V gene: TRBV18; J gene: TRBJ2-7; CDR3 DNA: TGTGCCAGCGGACGGCGGCAGGGGAGCTACGAGCAGTACTTC; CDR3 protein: CASGRRQGSYEQYF
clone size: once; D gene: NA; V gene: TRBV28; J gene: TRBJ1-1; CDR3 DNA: TGTGCCAGCAGCTCCTTCGGAGGCACTGAAGCTTTCTTT; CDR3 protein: CASSSFGGTEAFF
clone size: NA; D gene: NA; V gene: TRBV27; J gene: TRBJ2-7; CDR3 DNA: TGTGCCAGCAACCGGGGATACGAGCAGTACTTC; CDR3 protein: CASNRGYEQYF
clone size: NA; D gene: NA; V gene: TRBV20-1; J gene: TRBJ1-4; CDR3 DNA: TGCAGTGCCGGAAAAGGCAAACTGTTTTTT; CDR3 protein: CSAGKGKLFF
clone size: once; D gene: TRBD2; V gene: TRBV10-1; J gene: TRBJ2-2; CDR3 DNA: TGCGCCAGCAGTGAAAGCGGGACGGCCACCGGGGAGCTGTTTTTT; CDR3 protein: CASSESGTATGELFF
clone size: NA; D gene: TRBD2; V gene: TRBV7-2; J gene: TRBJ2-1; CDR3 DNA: TGTGCCAGCAGCTCAACTTCGGGAGGCGGAGCCAATGAGCAGTTCTTC; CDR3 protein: CASSSTSGGGANEQFF
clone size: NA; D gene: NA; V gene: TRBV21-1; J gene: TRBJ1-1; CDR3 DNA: TGTGCCAGCAGCCAGACAGGATCGGTAACTGAAGCTTTCTTT; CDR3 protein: CASSQTGSVTEAFF
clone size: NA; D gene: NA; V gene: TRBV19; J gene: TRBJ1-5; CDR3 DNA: TGTGCCAGTAGTACCACCTGGCCCCAGCATTTT; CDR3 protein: CASSTTWPQHF
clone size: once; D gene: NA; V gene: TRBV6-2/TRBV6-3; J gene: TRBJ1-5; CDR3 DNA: TGTGCCAGCAGTCCCTTGTTGGGTGGGTATAGCAATCAGCCCCAGCATTTT; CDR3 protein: CASSPLLGGYSNQPQHF
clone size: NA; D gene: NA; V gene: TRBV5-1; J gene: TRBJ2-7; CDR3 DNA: TGCGCCAGCAGCTTGTTCACAGAACACGAGCAGTACTTC; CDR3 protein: CASSLFTEHEQYF
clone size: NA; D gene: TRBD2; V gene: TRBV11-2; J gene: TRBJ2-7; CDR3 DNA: TGTGCCAGCAGCCAAATTAGTACTAGCGGGAGCTACGAGCAGTACTTC; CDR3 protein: CASSQISTSGSYEQYF
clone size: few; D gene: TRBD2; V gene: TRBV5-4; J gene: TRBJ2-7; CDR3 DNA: TGTGCCAGCAGCTTGACTAGCGGGACTACCTACGAGCAGTACTTC; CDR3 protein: CASSLTSGTTYEQYF
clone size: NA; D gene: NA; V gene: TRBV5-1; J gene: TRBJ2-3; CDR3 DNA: TGCGCCAGCAGCAGGGACGGAGTAGATACGCAGTATTTT; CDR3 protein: CASSRDGVDTQYF
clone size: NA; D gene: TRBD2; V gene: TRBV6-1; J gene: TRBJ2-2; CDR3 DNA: TGTGCCAGCAGAGGACTAGCGGGGACCGGGGAGCTGTTTTTT; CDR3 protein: CASRGLAGTGELFF
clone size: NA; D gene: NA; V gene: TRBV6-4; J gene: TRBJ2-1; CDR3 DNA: TGTGCCAGCAGTTCAGGAATTCGCTCCTACAATGAGCAGTTCTTC; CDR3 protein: CASSSGIRSYNEQFF
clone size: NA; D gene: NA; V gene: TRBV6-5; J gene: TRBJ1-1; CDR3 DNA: TGTGCCAGCAGTTACCGGGGAGGCACTGAAGCTTTCTTT; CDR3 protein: CASSYRGGTEAFF
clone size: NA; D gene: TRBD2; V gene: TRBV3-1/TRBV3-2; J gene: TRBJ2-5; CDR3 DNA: TGTGCCAGCAGCCTTGGGCTAGCGGGAGGGGAAGAGACCCAGTACTTC; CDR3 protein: CASSLGLAGGEETQYF
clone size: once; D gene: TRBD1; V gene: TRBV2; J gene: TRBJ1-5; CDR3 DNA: TGTGCCAGCAGACGACAGGGGGGAGAGAGTCAGCCCCAGCATTTT; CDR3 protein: CASRRQGGESQPQHF
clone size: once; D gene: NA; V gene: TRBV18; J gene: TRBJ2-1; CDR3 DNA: TGTGCCAGCTCACCCATAAGGAATGAGCAGTTCTTC; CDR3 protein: CASSPIRNEQFF
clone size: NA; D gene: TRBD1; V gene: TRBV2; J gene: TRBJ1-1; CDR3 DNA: TGTGCCAGCAGGATACAGGGGGGTGGCACTGAAGCTTTCTTT; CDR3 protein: CASRIQGGGTEAFF
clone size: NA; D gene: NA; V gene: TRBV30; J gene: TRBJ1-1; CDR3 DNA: TGTGCCTGGATTACAACAGGGCACACTGAAGCTTTCTTT; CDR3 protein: CAWITTGHTEAFF
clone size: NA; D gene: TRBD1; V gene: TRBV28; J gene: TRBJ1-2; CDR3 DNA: TGTGCCAGCAGTTGGGGACAGGACTATGGCTACACCTTC; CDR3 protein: CASSWGQDYGYTF
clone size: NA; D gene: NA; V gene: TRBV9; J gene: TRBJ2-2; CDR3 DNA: TGTGCCAGCAGCTCCCCTATCGGGGAGCTGTTTTTT; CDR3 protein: CASSSPIGELFF
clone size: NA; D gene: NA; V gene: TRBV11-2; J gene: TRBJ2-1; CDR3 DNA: TGTGCCAGCAGCCCCTTCCTGAGCTCCTACAATGAGCAGTTCTTC; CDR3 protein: CASSPFLSSYNEQFF
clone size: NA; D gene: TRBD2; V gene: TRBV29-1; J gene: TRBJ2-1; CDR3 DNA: TGCAGCGTCGCGGGACTAGCGGGACGGTGGGAGCAGTTCTTC; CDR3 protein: CSVAGLAGRWEQFF
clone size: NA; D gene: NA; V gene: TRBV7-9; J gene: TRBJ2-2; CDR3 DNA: TGTGCCAGCAGCTTAGCGGCGGGACGGACCGGGGAGCTGTTTTTT; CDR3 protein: CASSLAAGRTGELFF
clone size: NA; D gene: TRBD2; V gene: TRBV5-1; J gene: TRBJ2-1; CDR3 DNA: TGCGCCAGCAGCTTAAAGCGGGAGGGGGACAATGAGCAGTTCTTC; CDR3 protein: CASSLKREGDNEQFF
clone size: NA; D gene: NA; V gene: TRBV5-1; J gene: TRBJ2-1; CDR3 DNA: TGCGCCAGCAGCTTGAGGACTATCTCCTACAATGAGCAGTTCTTC; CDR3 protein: CASSLRTISYNEQFF
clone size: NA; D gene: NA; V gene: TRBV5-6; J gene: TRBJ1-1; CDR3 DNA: TGTGCCAGCAGCCATGTCCGGGGGACTGAAGCTTTCTTT; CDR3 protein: CASSHVRGTEAFF
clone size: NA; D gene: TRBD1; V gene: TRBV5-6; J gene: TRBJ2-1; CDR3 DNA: TGTGCCAGCAGCCACGGGACAGGGTACCATGAGCAGTTCTTC; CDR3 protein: CASSHGTGYHEQFF
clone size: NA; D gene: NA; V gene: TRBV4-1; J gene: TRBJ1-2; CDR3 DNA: TGCGCCAGCAGCCGCACAGGAATTCCTGGGGATGGCTACACCTTC; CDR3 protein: CASSRTGIPGDGYTF
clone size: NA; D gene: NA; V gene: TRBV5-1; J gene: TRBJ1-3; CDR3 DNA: TGCGCCAGCAGCTTGGAGAACTCTGGAAACACCATATATTTT; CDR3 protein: CASSLENSGNTIYF
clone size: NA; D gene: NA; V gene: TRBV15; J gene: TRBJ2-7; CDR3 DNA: TGTGCCACCAGCAGAGGCCGCTACGAGCAGTACTTC; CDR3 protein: CATSRGRYEQYF
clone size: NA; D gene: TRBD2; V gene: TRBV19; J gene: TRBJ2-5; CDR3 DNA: TGTGCCAGTACCCAGGGACTAGCGGGAGGAGAGACCCAGTACTTC; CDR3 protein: CASTQGLAGGETQYF
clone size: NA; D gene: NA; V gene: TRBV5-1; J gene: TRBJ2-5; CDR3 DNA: TGCGCCAGCAGCTACCAGGGGGGCCAAGAGACCCAGTACTTC; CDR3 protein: CASSYQGGQETQYF
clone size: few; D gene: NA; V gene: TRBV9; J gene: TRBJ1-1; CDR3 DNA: TGTGCCAGCAGCGTAGGTCCTTCCGGGCTCGCTGAAGCTTTCTTT; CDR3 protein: CASSVGPSGLAEAFF
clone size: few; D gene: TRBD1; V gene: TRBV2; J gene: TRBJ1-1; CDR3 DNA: TGTGCCAGCAGAAGACAGGGGCCGAACACTGAAGCTTTCTTT; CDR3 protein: CASRRQGPNTEAFF
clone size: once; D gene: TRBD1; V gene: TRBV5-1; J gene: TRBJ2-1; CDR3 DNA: TGCGCCAGCAGCTTGGACGCCAGGGGGAACAATGAGCAGTTCTTC; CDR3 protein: CASSLDARGNNEQFF
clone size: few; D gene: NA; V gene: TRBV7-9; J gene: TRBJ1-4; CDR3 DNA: TGTGCCAGCAGTAGGGGTAGTTCTGAAAAACTGTTTTTT; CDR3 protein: CASSRGSSEKLFF
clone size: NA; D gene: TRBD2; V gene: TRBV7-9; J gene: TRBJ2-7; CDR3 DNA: TGTGCCAGCAGCCGGCCGACTAGCGGGAGGTCCTACGAGCAGTACTTC; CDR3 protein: CASSRPTSGRSYEQYF